This T cell receptor (beta chain) was obtained from a study of T cell repertoires in cytomegalovirus infection. Across the study: Carrying CMV and the relevant HLA type showed in public TCR beta signatures. Study-level findings and limits: Of the TCR beta families, the public ones yielded a cumulative frequency that identified carriers of CMV plus the relevant HLA. The ex vivo response was dominated by HLA-C-restricted CMV-specific TCR beta clonotypes.

MiXCR, run by TCRdb on the reads, gives a single entry per CDR3 protein. The table has around 740,000 distinct CDR3 sequences, approximately 34% seen once. There are many counts of this clonotype. What it binds is unknown. The CDR3 contains 15 residues. Trimming took 3 bases from V and 9 from J; bases not matched to a gene: 12. Germline CDR1 and CDR2: SGHTA and FQGNSA. This receptor was taken from a human donor in good health (CMV status not recorded). Some clones in this sample may be carry-over from other donors' samples. V and J are TRBV7-2 and TRBJ2-3, with 7 bases aligning to TRBD2. The sequencing input was PBMCs. This chain's CDR3 is CASSFLGRELETQYF. In DNA, the CDR3 is TGTGCCAGCAGCTTTTTGGGGCGGGAGTTGGAAACGCAGTATTTT.